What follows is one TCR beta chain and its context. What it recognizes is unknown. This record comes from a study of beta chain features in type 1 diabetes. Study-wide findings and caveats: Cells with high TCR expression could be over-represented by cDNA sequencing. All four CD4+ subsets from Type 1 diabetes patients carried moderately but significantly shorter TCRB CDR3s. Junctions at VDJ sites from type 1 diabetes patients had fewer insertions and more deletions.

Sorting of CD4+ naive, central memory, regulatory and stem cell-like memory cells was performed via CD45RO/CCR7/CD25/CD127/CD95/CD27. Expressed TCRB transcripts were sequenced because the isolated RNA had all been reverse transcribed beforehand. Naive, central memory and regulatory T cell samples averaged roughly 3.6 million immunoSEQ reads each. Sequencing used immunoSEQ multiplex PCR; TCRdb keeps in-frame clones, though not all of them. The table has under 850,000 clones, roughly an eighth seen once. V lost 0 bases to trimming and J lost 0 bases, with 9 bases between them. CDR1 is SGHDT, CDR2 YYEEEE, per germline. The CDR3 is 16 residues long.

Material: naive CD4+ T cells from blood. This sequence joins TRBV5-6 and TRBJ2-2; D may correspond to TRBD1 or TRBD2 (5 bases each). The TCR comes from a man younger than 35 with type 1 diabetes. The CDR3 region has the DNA TGTGCCAGCAGCTTGGTAGGGACGACGAACACCGGGGAGCTGTTTTTT. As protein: CASSLVGTTNTGELFF.